The 13 T cell receptor beta chains below all came from one sample that was sequenced in a study of cytomegalovirus exposure and HLA in healthy donors (TCRdb year 2017). Receptor libraries were prepared by the immunoSEQ multiplex PCR assay. The multiplex PCR relied on a mix of 60 forward primers for TCR Vbeta segments and 13 reverse primers for TCR Jbeta segments. This is the immuneACCESS table as TCRdb keeps it, with only in-frame sequences that have V and J called. A part of the clones is gone; compared with another copy, unresolved V genes explain less than half, and the rest is unexplained. The sample records over 150,000 clones, around 67% of which are singletons. The top ten hold around 3.3% of the sample. The sample consisted of PBMCs. The receptors were sampled from a woman aged 25 to 39 in good health and CMV-seropositive.

The chain has TRBV7-2 and TRBJ2-7; 7 bases are a match to TRBD2. The CDR3 is made up of 15 amino acids. With 6 bases clipped from V and 5 bases from J, the junction kept 13 bases outside the gene matches. Germline loops: CDR1 SGHTA, CDR2 FQGNSA. The CDR3 region has the DNA TGTGCCAGCAGTCTCACGGGACTAATTGTAAACGAGCAGTACTTC. This translates into CASSLTGLIVNEQYF.

The chain has TRBV2 and TRBJ2-7; TRBD2 aligns across 7 bases. Germline V gene sequence: CDR1 SNHLY, CDR2 FYNNEI. The CDR3 is made up of 15 amino acids. The J segment lost 0 bases and the V segment lost 6 bases, leaving 8 bases of the junction unmatched. CDR3 protein: CASRLQTSSSYEQYF. The CDR3 nucleotides are TGTGCCAGCAGGCTACAGACTAGCAGCTCCTACGAGCAGTACTTC. Full variable domain (rest looked up from reference TRBV2 and TRBJ2-7): EPEVTQTPSHQVTQMGQEVILRCVPISNHLYFYWYRQILGQKVEFLVSFYNNEISEKSEIFDDQFSVERPDGSNFTLKIRSTKLEDSAMYFCASRLQTSSSYEQYFGPGTRLTVT.

The rearrangement joins TRBV28 to TRBJ2-2; 9 bases match TRBD2. The CDR3 consists of 16 residues. Trimming took 5 bases from V and 0 from J; bases not matched to a gene: 4. Per the germline V gene, CDR1 is MDHEN and CDR2 is SYDVKM. The CDR3 sequence: CASSILAGSNTGELFF. In nucleotides, the CDR3 is TGTGCCAGCAGTATTCTAGCGGGATCGAACACCGGGGAGCTGTTTTTT.

In this sample, this clone turned up a few times. The gene calls are TRBV28 and TRBJ1-5, with D maybe TRBD1 (5 bases). From germline, CDR1 is MDHEN and CDR2 SYDVKM. The CDR3 covers 12 residues. V lost 3 bases, J lost 7 bases, and 7 bases lay in between. In DNA, the CDR3 is TGTGCCAGCAGTTTTCAGGGACAGCCCCAGCATTTT. This codes for CASSFQGQPQHF.

The rearrangement joins TRBV28 to TRBJ2-1; 8 nucleotides match TRBD1. CDR1 and CDR2 (germline): MDHEN, SYDVKM. V shed 6 bases and J 3 bases; nucleotides not matched to a gene: 4. This CDR3 has 14 amino acids. This chain's CDR3 is CASRRTGNYNEQFF. CDR3 nucleotide sequence: TGTGCCAGCAGAAGGACAGGGAACTACAATGAGCAGTTCTTC.

The chain recombines TRBV28 with TRBJ1-4, with D unclear. Germline lookup yields CDR1 MDHEN and CDR2 SYDVKM. This CDR3 has 18 residues. Trimming removed 2 bases at V and 2 bases at J, with 18 bases between. The DNA for the CDR3 is TGTGCCAGCAGTTTAACGGGGAGGTGGGGTACCACTAATGAAAAACTGTTTTTT. Its protein is CASSLTGRWGTTNEKLFF.

The chain links TRBV6-6 to TRBJ1-1, with D maybe TRBD1 (5 bases). This CDR3 has 13 residues. CDR1 is MNHNY, CDR2 SVGAGI, per germline (reference sequence). V was cut by 6 bases and J by 1 base, with 9 bases left in between. The CDR3 sequence is CASSTQENTEAFF. The CDR3 nucleotides are TGTGCCAGCAGCACACAGGAGAACACTGAAGCTTTCTTT.

The chain has TRBV21-1 and TRBJ2-7; the table's D gene call, TRBD1, was not cross checked with the DNA. TRBV21-1 constitutes a pseudogene. CDR3 length: 14 residues. The CDR3, as DNA: TGTGCCAGCACCCGCGGGGACAGAGCCTACGAGCAGTACTTC. Protein product: CASTRGDRAYEQYF.

The CDR3 loop reads CASSLDVRLYTF. Written as DNA, the CDR3 is TGTGCCAGCAGCTTAGACGTTCGACTCTACACCTTC. The gene calls are TRBV7-9 and TRBJ1-2; D unclear. The CDR3 consists of 12 residues. Germline values: CDR1 SEHNR, CDR2 FQNEAQ (reference sequence). Trimming took 1 base from V and 10 from J, leaving 10 bases between them.

The gene calls are TRBV7-9 and TRBJ1-1; D not resolved. The CDR3 runs 13 residues. The V gene lost 5 bases and the J gene lost 3 bases, with 10 bases spanning the gap. CDR1 and CDR2 from the germline V gene are SEHNR and FQNEAQ (reference sequence). The chain's CDR3 is CASSMERDTEAFF. CDR3 sequence (DNA): TGTGCCAGCAGCATGGAGCGGGACACTGAAGCTTTCTTT.

Notes on this clone: One end of the junction fails to match germline, which may point to a read error. The V gene is TRBV7-9, the J gene TRBJ2-7; 7 bases map to TRBD1. CDR1 and CDR2 from the germline V gene are SEHNR and FQNEAQ (reference sequence). The length of the CDR3 is 14 residues. The CDR3 sequence: CSSSPGQDLYEQYF. The CDR3 bases are TGTTCCAGCAGCCCCGGACAGGATCTCTACGAGCAGTACTTC.

This chain links TRBV4-1 with TRBJ2-3; 7 bases match TRBD1. CDR1 is MGHRA, CDR2 YSYEKL, per germline. Losses at the gene ends were 0 bases for V and 0 bases for J; bases not matched to a gene: 0. The CDR3 is made up of 15 amino acids. CDR3 in DNA: TGCGCCAGCAGCCAAGAGGGACAGAGCACAGATACGCAGTATTTT. As protein: CASSQEGQSTDTQYF.

This chain joins TRBV7-9 and TRBJ1-3; 8 nucleotides align to TRBD1. The V and J ends lost 5 bases and 7 bases, in that order; junction bases with no gene match: 7. Germline-derived CDR1 and CDR2 are SEHNR and FQNEAQ (reference sequence). The CDR3 covers 14 residues. The CDR3 region has the DNA TGTGCCAGCAGCCCCCGGACAGGGTCCAACACCATATATTTT. The encoded protein is CASSPRTGSNTIYF.